This T cell receptor (beta chain) emerged from a study of cytomegalovirus exposure and HLA in healthy donors. General observations from the study: Serostatus for CMV was the only available immune exposure information.

CDR3 length: 15 residues. In germline, CDR1 is MNHEY, CDR2 SVGAGI. The V and J ends lost 8 bases and 0 bases respectively, with 16 bases between them. The PCR was carried out with 60 Vbeta primers and 13 Jbeta primers. TCRdb keeps only in-frame clones here, not all; method: immunoSEQ multiplex PCR. The table has 100,000 to 150,000 clones, about 84% seen once. With respect to this clone: Antigen unknown.

Input material: PBMCs. The chain combines TRBV6-5 with TRBJ2-5; tentatively, D is TRBD1 (5 bases). The sequence was obtained from a man aged 40-49 years in good health and CMV-seronegative. The CDR3 spells CASADSDTNQETQYF. In nucleotides, the CDR3 is TGTGCCAGCGCCGATTCGGACACGAACCAAGAGACCCAGTACTTC.